This T cell receptor beta chain was sequenced in a study of control samples from healthy donors and cancer patients. This clone was found once. Assay: immunoSEQ multiplex PCR; the TCRdb copy retains only in-frame clones and omits some. This table holds around 100,000 clones, over 75% found once. Looked up from germline, CDR1 is GTSNPN and CDR2 is SVGIG (reference sequence). The CDR3 loop spans 13 amino acids. Losses at the gene ends were 4 bases for V and 10 bases for J; bases not matched to a gene: 6. The sequenced material came from blood. This chain uses TRBV30 with TRBJ1-6, with 8 bases fitting TRBD1. This clonotype originated in a woman in her fifties or sixties in good health. In nucleotides, the CDR3 is TGTGCCTGGAATCAGGGGGCAAGATCACCCCTCCACTTT. Translated: CAWNQGARSPLHF.